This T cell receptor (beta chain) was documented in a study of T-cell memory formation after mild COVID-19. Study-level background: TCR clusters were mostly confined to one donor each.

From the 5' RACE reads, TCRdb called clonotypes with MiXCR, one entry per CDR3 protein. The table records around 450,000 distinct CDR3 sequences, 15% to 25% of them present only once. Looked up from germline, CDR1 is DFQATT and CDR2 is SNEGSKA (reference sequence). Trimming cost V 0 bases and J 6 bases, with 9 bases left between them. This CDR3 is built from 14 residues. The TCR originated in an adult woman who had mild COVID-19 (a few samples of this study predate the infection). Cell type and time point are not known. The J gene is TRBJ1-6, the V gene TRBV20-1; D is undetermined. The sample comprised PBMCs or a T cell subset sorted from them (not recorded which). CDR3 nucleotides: TGCAGTGCTAGAGACTCGACGGGTAATTCACCCCTCCACTTT. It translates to CSARDSTGNSPLHF.